The next 3 T cell receptor beta chains were all read from a single sample in a study of T cell clonality in common variable immunodeficiency. Generated by immunoSEQ multiplex PCR, the TCRdb table keeps only in-frame clones and is missing some. This sample has about 52,000 clones, each found more than once. The specimen was peripheral blood mononuclear cells. All receptors come from a person aged 18-70 years in good health.

The table lists this clone with many counts. Read data end 3 residues before the CDR3 end; the end is taken from the germline J gene. V and J are TRBV7-2 and TRBJ1-1; no clear D gene. CDR1 is SGHTA and CDR2 is FQGNSA in the germline V gene. The CDR3 loop spans 13 amino acids. The V end lost 3 bases, the J end lost 1 base, and 6 bases lay between the germline ends. The CDR3 bases that were read are TGTGCCAGCAGCTTTCCCAGGAACACTGAA. This translates into CASSFPRNTE. The whole CDR3 sequence reads CASSFPRNTEAFF.

This clone has a count of ten or more. The read falls 3 residues short of the CDR3 end, and the missing part is taken from the germline J gene. The chain joins TRBV20-1 to TRBJ2-5; 8 nucleotides align to TRBD1. CDR1 is DFQATT and CDR2 is SNEGSKA in the germline V gene (reference sequence). V dropped 6 bases and J dropped 5; count of bases not matched to a gene: 5. This CDR3 has 12 residues. CDR3 bases read: TGCAGTGCGCCGACAGGGGCTGAGACC. Translation: CSAPTGAET. The full CDR3 protein is CSAPTGAETQYF.

At least ten counts were recorded for this clone. Read sequence stops 3 residues before the CDR3 end, and the germline J gene provides the missing end. The chain uses TRBV10-3 and TRBJ2-1, with TRBD2 identical over 10 bases. V gave up 2 bases and J gave up 6 bases; unmatched junction bases: 4. Per the germline V gene, CDR1 is ENHRY and CDR2 is SYGVKD. This CDR3 comprises 15 residues. CDR3 loop: CAISEKAGGVNEQFF. The sequenced part of the CDR3 DNA is TGTGCCATCAGTGAGAAAGCGGGAGGGGTCAATGAG.